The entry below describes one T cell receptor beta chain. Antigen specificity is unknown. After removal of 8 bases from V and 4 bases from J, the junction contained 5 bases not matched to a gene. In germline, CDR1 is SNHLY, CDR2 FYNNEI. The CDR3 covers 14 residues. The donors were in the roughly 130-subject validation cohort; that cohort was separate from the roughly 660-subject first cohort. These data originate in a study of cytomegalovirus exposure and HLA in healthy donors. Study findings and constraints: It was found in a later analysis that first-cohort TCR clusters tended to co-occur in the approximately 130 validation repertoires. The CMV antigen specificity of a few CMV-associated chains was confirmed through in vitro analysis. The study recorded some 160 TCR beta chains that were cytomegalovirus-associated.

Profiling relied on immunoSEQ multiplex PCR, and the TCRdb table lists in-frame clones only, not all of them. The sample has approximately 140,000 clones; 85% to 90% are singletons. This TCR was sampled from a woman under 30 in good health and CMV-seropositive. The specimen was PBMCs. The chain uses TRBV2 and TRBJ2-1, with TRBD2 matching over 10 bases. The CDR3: CASRTSGAYNEQFF. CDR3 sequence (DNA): TGTGCCAGCCGAACTAGCGGGGCGTACAATGAGCAGTTCTTC.